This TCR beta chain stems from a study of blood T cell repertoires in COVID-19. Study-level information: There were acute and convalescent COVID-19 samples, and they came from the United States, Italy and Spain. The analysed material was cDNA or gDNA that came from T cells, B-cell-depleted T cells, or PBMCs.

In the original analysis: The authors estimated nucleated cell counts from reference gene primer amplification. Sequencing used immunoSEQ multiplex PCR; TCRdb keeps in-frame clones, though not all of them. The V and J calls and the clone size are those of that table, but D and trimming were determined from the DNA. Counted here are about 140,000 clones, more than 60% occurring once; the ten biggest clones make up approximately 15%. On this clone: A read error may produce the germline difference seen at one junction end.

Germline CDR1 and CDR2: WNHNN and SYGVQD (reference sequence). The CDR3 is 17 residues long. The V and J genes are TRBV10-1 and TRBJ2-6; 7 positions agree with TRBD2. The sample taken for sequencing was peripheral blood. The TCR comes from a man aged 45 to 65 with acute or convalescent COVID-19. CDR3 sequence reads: CASSESQGGYGANVPTF. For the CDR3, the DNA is TGCGCCAGCAGTGAGTCGCAGGGAGGGTACGGGGCCAACGTCCCGACTTTC.